This T cell receptor (beta chain) was profiled in a study of beta chain features in type 1 diabetes. V lost 2 bases to trimming and J lost 4 bases; unmatched junction nucleotides: 9. CDR1 GTSNPN and CDR2 SVGIG come from the germline V gene (reference sequence). The CDR3 loop spans 16 amino acids. Every isolated RNA sample was fully reverse transcribed, so sequencing captured expressed TCRB transcripts. TCRdb's copy holds only in-frame clones and misses some; the assay was immunoSEQ multiplex PCR. The table records about 700,000 clones, about an eighth of them present only once. General study results and limits: Sequencing from cDNA could over-represent high-TCR-expressing cells. TCRB CDR3s were moderately but significantly shorter in Type 1 diabetes patients in all four CD4+ subsets.

By way of CD45RO/CCR7/CD25/CD127/CD95/CD27, the CD4+ regulatory, stem cell-like memory, central memory and naive cells were sorted. This clone was seen more than once but under ten times. Antigen specificity is unknown. This receptor was identified in a man between 18 and 29 years old with type 1 diabetes. The chain employs TRBV30 and TRBJ2-3; TRBD1 matches 10 bases. Sequencing was done on a sample of naive CD4+ T cells from blood. The CDR3 coding sequence is TGTGCCTGGAGTTCCCGGGACAGGGGATTGCCAGATACGCAGTATTTT. Translation gives CAWSSRDRGLPDTQYF. The full variable domain, in which reference TRBV30 and TRBJ2-3 provide the parts outside the CDR3, is SQTIHQWPATLVQPVGSPLSLECTVEGTSNPNLYWYRQAAGRGLQLLFYSVGIGQISSEVPQNLSASRPQDRQFILSSKKLLLSDSGFYLCAWSSRDRGLPDTQYFGPGTRLTVL.